This TCR beta chain derives from a study of response to subunit inactivated influenza vaccine. TCRdb reanalysed the RT-PCR reads using MiXCR and keeps one entry per CDR3 protein. The data hold hundreds of thousands of distinct CDR3 sequences, with 12% to 15% observed a single time. The CDR3 covers 15 residues. V lost 5 bases to trimming and J lost 0 bases; unmatched junction nucleotides: 7. Germline CDR1 and CDR2: SNHLY and FYNNEI. The sample in question was PBMCs from blood, obtained 14 to 15 days before vaccination. The chain carries TRBV2 and TRBJ2-7; TRBD2 aligns across 7 bases. This clonotype was obtained from a man aged 45-60 years who received an inactivated influenza vaccine. CDR3 DNA: TGTGCCAGCAGTATGGGGCTAGCGGCCTCCTACGAGCAGTACTTC. This translates into CASSMGLAASYEQYF.